Described below is a single TCR beta chain sequence and its context. This CDR3 contains 16 residues. Germline V gene data show CDR1 as LGHDT and CDR2 as YNNKEL (reference sequence). V was clipped by 0 bases and J by 4 bases, with 12 bases between them. Some clones are missing from TCRdb's copy, which holds only in-frame ones; the method was immunoSEQ multiplex PCR. The data contain about 160,000 clones, nearly 96% of them singletons. The data belong to a study of control samples from healthy donors and cancer patients. The clonotype comes from a woman aged 30 to 39 in good health. Sequenced sample: blood. The gene calls are TRBV3-1 (or the pseudogene TRBV3-2) and TRBJ1-4; D unresolved. The DNA of the CDR3 is TGTGCCAGCAGCCAAGAGGCCTTTGCCGATAATGAAAAACTGTTTTTT. This codes for CASSQEAFADNEKLFF.